The 11 T cell receptor beta chains in this list originate from one sample, sequenced in a study of T-cell reconstitution after alpha-beta-depleted transplantation in children (dated by TCRdb to 2016 to 2017). The library relied on PCR. The run used an Illumina HiSeq 2500. Molecular barcoding was employed in the preparation of TCR libraries, with unique molecular identifiers being used to normalize TCRbeta repertoire quantification. TCRdb redid the processing of the public reads, applying fastp at Q25 and MiXCR, and retained in-frame beta chains. Rows are unified per CDR3 protein, each entry keeping the most common DNA and genes. This sample holds 450,000 to 500,000 distinct CDR3 sequences; under 15% were observed only once. The ten biggest clones cover 4.5% to 6% of the sample. The specimen comprised PBMCs from the stem cell graft donor, sampled from the stem cell graft. The receptors here all came from a human donor who donated a stem cell graft to a child with combined immunodeficiency.

V gene TRBV30 combines with J gene TRBJ2-3, with D possibly TRBD2 on 6 matching bases. The germline gives CDR1 GTSNPN, CDR2 SVGIG (reference sequence). V lost 0 bases to trimming and J lost 3 bases, with 13 bases between them. CDR3 size: 15 residues. CDR3 sequence: CAWSVGRSGTDTQYF. The CDR3 coding sequence is TGTGCCTGGAGTGTAGGTAGGAGCGGGACAGATACGCAGTATTTT. Combining the CDR3 with reference TRBV30 and TRBJ2-3 gives the whole variable domain SQTIHQWPATLVQPVGSPLSLECTVEGTSNPNLYWYRQAAGRGLQLLFYSVGIGQISSEVPQNLSASRPQDRQFILSSKKLLLSDSGFYLCAWSVGRSGTDTQYFGPGTRLTVL.

In its sample, this clonotype was seen many times. As DNA, the CDR3 is TGTGCTAGTGGTTACATTCAGGGGATGAGAGGGGAGCTGTTTTTT. Protein product: CASGYIQGMRGELFF. The chain uses TRBV12-5 and TRBJ2-2; a weak D match, TRBD1 (6 bases). Trimming removed 4 bases from V and 8 bases from J, with 17 bases in between. This CDR3 is built from 15 residues. CDR1 LGHNT and CDR2 FRNRAP come from the germline V gene.

The CDR3 loop reads CASSSTGAPNTEAFF. CDR3 DNA: TGTGCCAGCAGCTCCACAGGGGCGCCGAACACTGAAGCTTTCTTT. V is TRBV7-9 and J is TRBJ1-1; 7 nucleotides line up with TRBD1. This CDR3 comprises 15 residues. Germline V gene data show CDR1 as SEHNR and CDR2 as FQNEAQ (reference sequence). V was pared by 4 bases and J by 1 base, with 6 bases of the junction left unmatched.

The rearrangement uses TRBV6-2 or TRBV6-3 and TRBJ2-6; 7 positions agree with TRBD1. The CDR3 has 15 amino acids. CDR1 is MNHEY, CDR2 SVGEGT, per germline. V dropped 5 bases and J dropped 8; count of bases not matched to a gene: 9. As DNA, the CDR3 is TGTGCCAGCAGTCCTTCGTTCAGGGGGTCCAACGTCCTGACTTTC. Protein sequence: CASSPSFRGSNVLTF.

This clonotype was recorded a few times. This sequence joins TRBV27 and TRBJ1-6; D possibly corresponds to TRBD1 (6 bases). V was clipped by 0 bases and J by 9 bases, with 12 bases between them. Germline V CDR1 and CDR2: MNHEY, SMNVEV (reference sequence). CDR3 length equals 15 residues. Here the CDR3 reads CASSLSGRGGSPLHF. As DNA, the CDR3 is TGTGCCAGCAGTTTATCGGGCAGGGGCGGTTCACCCCTCCACTTT.

V and J are TRBV7-2 and TRBJ1-5; possibly TRBD1 for D (5 bases). The V gene's germline CDR1 is SGHTA and CDR2 FQGNSA. Trimming removed 0 bases from V and 7 bases from J, with 10 bases in between. CDR3 length: 14 amino acids. CDR3 bases: TGTGCCAGCAGCTTAGCAGGGGAGGGACAGCCCCAGCATTTT. Its protein product is CASSLAGEGQPQHF. Filled out from reference TRBV7-2 and TRBJ1-5, the complete variable domain reads GAGVSQSPSNKVTEKGKDVELRCDPISGHTALYWYRQSLGQGLEFLIYFQGNSAPDKSGLPSDRFSAERTGGSVSTLTIQRTQQEDSAVYLCASSLAGEGQPQHFGDGTRLSIL.

The chain combines TRBV29-1 with TRBJ2-7; 7 bases align to TRBD1. After removal of 0 bases from V and 4 bases from J, the junction contained 9 bases not matched to a gene. The V gene's germline CDR1 is SQVTM and CDR2 ANQGSEA. The CDR3 length is 15 residues. This CDR3 reads CSVEEFAGGRYEQYF. The DNA of the CDR3 is TGCAGCGTTGAAGAGTTCGCAGGGGGAAGGTACGAGCAGTACTTC.

This clonotype was counted once. This chain connects TRBV9 to TRBJ2-7; TRBD2 agrees at 10 bases. CDR1 and CDR2 (germline): SGDLS, YYNGEE. The CDR3 consists of 16 residues. V gave up 3 bases and J gave up 4 bases; unmatched junction bases: 10. In nucleotides, the CDR3 is TGTGCCAGCAGCGCGGGACTAGCGAGGTTTGGGTACGAGCAGTACTTC. Its translation is CASSAGLARFGYEQYF. The full variable domain, in which reference TRBV9 and TRBJ2-7 provide the parts outside the CDR3, is DSGVTQTPKHLITATGQRVTLRCSPRSGDLSVYWYQQSLDQGLQFLIQYYNGEERAKGNILERFSAQQFPDLHSELNLSSLELGDSALYFCASSAGLARFGYEQYFGPGTRLTVT.

This clonotype has at least ten counts. This chain links TRBV15 with TRBJ2-1, with 7 bases that match TRBD2. The CDR3 spans 17 residues. CDR1 and CDR2 (germline): LNHNV, YYDKDF (reference sequence). With 1 base clipped from V and 5 bases from J, the junction kept 11 bases outside the gene matches. The CDR3 DNA reads TGTGCCACCAGCAGAGCCTCTTGGGGGGGAGTAAACAATGAGCAGTTCTTC. Translated, it gives CATSRASWGGVNNEQFF.

This clonotype occurred many times. The V call is TRBV29-1, the J call TRBJ2-7, with D tentatively TRBD1 (6 bases). The CDR3 is 13 amino acids. Germline CDR1 and CDR2: SQVTM and ANQGSEA. V was clipped by 5 bases and J by 3 bases, with 14 bases between them. The CDR3 DNA is TGCAGCGTTACTAAGGACAGAAACTACGAGCAGTACTTC. This codes for CSVTKDRNYEQYF.

This clonotype was seen ten or more times. The chain carries TRBV29-1 and TRBJ2-1, with unresolved D. V was cut by 3 bases and J by 6 bases, with 9 bases left in between. CDR1 and CDR2 from the germline V gene are SQVTM and ANQGSEA. CDR3 length: 12 residues. CDR3 protein: CSVDLQRNEQFF. The CDR3 bases are TGCAGCGTTGACCTACAGCGCAATGAGCAGTTCTTC.